This entry describes one T cell receptor beta chain. Its antigen is as yet unknown. The data originate from a study of blood T cells in healthy people across ages. Overall study context: Roughly one uniquely barcoded beta molecule per two T cells was captured.

A second PCR of about 7 to 12 cycles used a sample-barcoded 5' primer and a J-beta primer mix. A tag from a template-switch adaptor with 12 random nucleotides marked each cDNA molecule. TCRdb ran MiXCR on the 5' RACE reads and lists one entry per CDR3 protein. The table lists about 1,500,000 distinct CDR3 sequences, 28% of them singletons. Trimming at V came to 2 bases and at J to 7 bases, leaving 10 bases not matched to a gene. The CDR3 is 15 amino acids. CDR1 and CDR2 from the germline V gene are DFQATT and SNEGSKA (reference sequence). General study points: TCR beta diversity per million T cells fell roughly linearly with age.

Source material: blood. The receptor comes from a young woman in good health. The J gene is TRBJ2-1, the V gene TRBV20-1, with 8 bases fitting TRBD1. The chain's CDR3 is CSARSGQGAWNEQFF. The DNA for the CDR3 is TGCAGTGCTAGATCGGGGCAGGGGGCATGGAATGAGCAGTTCTTC.